The 18 T cell receptor beta chains below were found in one sample sequenced in a study of blood T cell repertoires in COVID-19. Profiled with immunoSEQ multiplex PCR; TCRdb holds only in-frame clones, not every one. The sample shows 130,000 or so clones, roughly 90% of them seen only once. The sequencing input was peripheral blood. The receptor source for this set is a man aged 65-85 years with active COVID-19.

V is TRBV25-1 and J is TRBJ2-2; no reliable D call. V was clipped by 3 bases and J by 6 bases, with 11 bases between them. There are 14 residues in the CDR3. Germline V CDR1 and CDR2: MGHDK, SYGVNS. The CDR3 here is CASSDLNRAGELFF. CDR3 bases: TGTGCCAGCAGTGACCTAAACCGGGCCGGGGAGCTGTTTTTT.

In DNA form, the CDR3 reads TGTGCCAGCAGCTTAGGAGCAGGACTTGCTGGCTACACCTTC. It is translated as CASSLGAGLAGYTF. V gene TRBV11-2 combines with J gene TRBJ1-2; no clear D. The CDR3 length is 14 residues. Trimming shortened V by 1 base and J by 7 bases, and 13 bases separated the two germline ends. The germline CDR1 and CDR2 sequences are SGHAT and FQNNGV.

This chain connects TRBV7-2 to TRBJ2-3; 7 positions match TRBD2. The CDR3 has 14 residues. Germline-derived CDR1 and CDR2 are SGHTA and FQGNSA. The V and J ends lost 1 base and 4 bases, in that order; junction bases with no gene match: 2. CDR3: CASSLVLAADTQYF. The CDR3 bases are TGTGCCAGCAGCTTAGTGCTAGCGGCAGATACGCAGTATTTT.

The chain uses TRBV5-1 and TRBJ1-4; TRBD1 agrees at 12 bases. CDR3 length: 17 residues. Germline CDR1 SGHRS, CDR2 YFSETQ. J lost 7 bases, V lost 1 base, and 8 bases had no gene match. The chain's CDR3 is CASSLSGTGGAGEKLFF. CDR3 coding DNA: TGCGCCAGCAGCTTGAGTGGGACAGGGGGCGCCGGTGAAAAACTGTTTTTT.

This clone is large (0.1 to 1%) in the sample. The chain joins TRBV5-4 to TRBJ2-1; 9 bases line up with TRBD2. The J segment lost 5 bases and the V segment lost 4 bases, leaving 4 bases of the junction unmatched. Germline values: CDR1 SGHNT, CDR2 YYREEE (reference sequence). The CDR3 is made up of 14 amino acids. The CDR3 loop is CASSPRLADNEQFF. The CDR3 nucleotides read TGTGCCAGCAGCCCTAGACTAGCGGACAATGAGCAGTTCTTC.

The V gene is TRBV3-1 (or the pseudogene TRBV3-2), the J gene TRBJ2-7; the match to TRBD1 covers 8 bases. The CDR3 extends over 13 amino acids. V shed 6 bases and J 6 bases; nucleotides not matched to a gene: 7. Germline CDR1 and CDR2: LGHDT and YNNKEL (reference sequence). The CDR3 is CASSPSGGGEQYF. The CDR3 DNA is TGTGCCAGCAGTCCGTCAGGGGGCGGCGAGCAGTACTTC.

The chain combines TRBV25-1 with TRBJ2-7; the match to TRBD2 covers 7 bases. The trim removed 5 bases at V and 0 bases at J, leaving 10 bases unmatched. Germline V gives CDR1 MGHDK, CDR2 SYGVNS. The CDR3 has 16 residues. The CDR3 loop is CASSPPGGRSSYEQYF. CDR3 coding DNA: TGTGCCAGCAGTCCCCCGGGGGGTAGGAGCTCCTACGAGCAGTACTTC.

A single count supports this clone. This rearrangement joins TRBV2 to TRBJ2-1; 7 nucleotides align to TRBD1. V gave up 2 bases and J gave up 2 bases; unmatched junction bases: 9. The length of the CDR3 is 17 residues. CDR1 is SNHLY and CDR2 is FYNNEI in the germline V gene. The CDR3 is CASSEKQGSTAYNEQFF. In DNA form, the CDR3 reads TGTGCCAGCAGTGAAAAACAGGGGAGTACAGCCTACAATGAGCAGTTCTTC.

The chain links TRBV2 to TRBJ1-5, with D maybe TRBD1 (5 bases). The CDR3 loop spans 13 amino acids. Per germline, CDR1 SNHLY and CDR2 FYNNEI. The V end lost 6 bases, the J end lost 7 bases, and 13 bases lay between the germline ends. This CDR3 reads CASSGGGKQPQHF. The DNA of the CDR3 is TGTGCCAGCAGCGGGGGGGGGAAACAGCCCCAGCATTTT.

The V gene is TRBV5-6, the J gene TRBJ2-3; 8 bases agree with TRBD1. The junction had 5 bases not matched to a gene; V was cut back by 0 bases and J by 2 bases. The CDR3 totals 16 residues. Germline CDR1 SGHDT, CDR2 YYEEEE. The CDR3 coding sequence is TGTGCCAGCAGCTTGGACCAGGGGGCTTTCACAGATACGCAGTATTTT. Protein: CASSLDQGAFTDTQYF.

The rearrangement joins TRBV30 to TRBJ1-2, with D unresolved. V lost 0 bases and J lost 4, with 6 bases in between. The CDR3 consists of 12 residues. In germline, CDR1 is GTSNPN, CDR2 SVGIG (reference sequence). CDR3 sequence: CAWSVALYGYTF. DNA of the CDR3: TGTGCCTGGAGTGTGGCCCTCTATGGCTACACCTTC.

In this sample, this clone turned up once. The chain's CDR3 is CASSQGRQNTEAFF. CDR3 DNA sequence: TGTGCCAGCAGCCAAGGGCGACAGAACACTGAAGCTTTCTTT. The rearrangement joins TRBV3-1 (or the pseudogene TRBV3-2) to TRBJ1-1; D is uncertain. CDR3 size: 14 residues. Per germline, CDR1 LGHDT and CDR2 YNNKEL (reference sequence). V dropped 1 base and J dropped 1 base, with 7 bases sitting between them.

The chain couples TRBV12-5 to TRBJ2-7; maybe TRBD1 (5 bases). The CDR3 extends over 13 amino acids. V dropped 7 bases and J dropped 0 bases, with 10 bases sitting between them. The germline gives CDR1 LGHNT, CDR2 FRNRAP. CDR3 nucleotides: TGTGCTAGTGCCCCGGACAACTCCTACGAGCAGTACTTC. Protein: CASAPDNSYEQYF.

The V and J genes are TRBV7-3 and TRBJ2-1; 12 nucleotides agree with TRBD2. The germline gives CDR1 SGHTA, CDR2 FQGTGA. The CDR3 loop spans 16 amino acids. The V gene end was trimmed by 1 base and the J gene end by 4 bases; junction bases not matched to a gene: 2. The CDR3 DNA sequence: TGTGCCAGCAGCTTAATTGGGACTAGCGGGTACAATGAGCAGTTCTTC. This sequence encodes CASSLIGTSGYNEQFF.

This clone has a handful of counts. This sequence joins TRBV6-2 or TRBV6-3 and TRBJ1-1; D is perhaps TRBD1 (6 bases). This CDR3 region has 13 residues. V was clipped by 6 bases and J by 6 bases, with 14 bases between them. Germline CDR1 is MNHEY and CDR2 is SVGEGT. CDR3 loop: CASSQGTPPEAFF. CDR3 sequence (DNA): TGTGCCAGCAGCCAGGGGACTCCGCCTGAAGCTTTCTTT.

V gene TRBV6-1 combines with J gene TRBJ1-1; D remains unclear. Germline CDR1 is MNHNS and CDR2 is SASEGT. The CDR3 runs 14 residues. V was cut by 3 bases and J by 6 bases, with 14 bases left in between. The CDR3 bases are TGTGCCAGCAGTGATGGCCGAAGAATGTCTGAAGCTTTCTTT. This gives the protein CASSDGRRMSEAFF.

DNA of the CDR3: TGTGCCAGCAGCCCCAGTCAGGGGGGACTAGCGGGAGTTCAGGAGACCCAGTACTTC. It encodes CASSPSQGGLAGVQETQYF. This sequence joins TRBV7-9 and TRBJ2-5; 14 bases line up with TRBD2. This CDR3 contains 19 residues. Germline loops: CDR1 SEHNR, CDR2 FQNEAQ (reference sequence). After removal of 5 bases from V and 5 bases from J, the junction contained 16 bases not matched to a gene.

This chain joins TRBV18 and TRBJ1-3; D is possibly TRBD1 (6 bases). Germline V gives CDR1 KGHSH, CDR2 LQKENI. With 6 bases removed from V and 0 bases from J, the gap between germline ends came to 12 bases. This CDR3 region has 15 residues. The CDR3 bases are TGTGCCAGCTCGCTAACGGACAGCTCTGGAAACACCATATATTTT. Protein product: CASSLTDSSGNTIYF.